The 22 T cell receptor beta chains in this list originate from one sample, sequenced in a study of tumor and adjacent non-tumor tissue in lung cancer (dated by TCRdb to the late 2010s). RNA was isolated from bulk, unsorted tissue, and RNA quality was assessed with a NanoDrop ND-1000 and an Agilent 2100. The normal lung samples consisted of distant non-tumor tissue collected more than 3 cm from the tumor edge. Preparation of the library involved multiplex PCR. Sequenced on an Illumina HiSeq 2500. TCRbeta libraries were built by three rounds of nested PCR using primers (Table S4), following protocols modified from ARM-PCR. TCRdb reprocessing: public reads trimmed at Q25 with fastp, clones called with MiXCR, in-frame beta chains kept. Identical CDR3 proteins give one entry, which carries the most common genes and DNA. This sample has around 57,000 distinct CDR3 sequences in its table, and 61% of those were observed once. Under 35% of the sample goes to the ten largest clones.

The source material was distant non-tumor lung tissue. Source of these receptors: a man in his sixties or seventies with non-small cell lung cancer.

A word on this clonotype: The junction departs from the called germline gene at one end, perhaps through a read error. The rearrangement links TRBV20-1 to TRBJ1-2; D unclear. Germline CDR1 DFQATT, CDR2 SNEGSKA (reference sequence). This CDR3 has 14 amino acids. DNA for the CDR3: TGCAGTGCTAGAGATGTAGGTTCCTATGAAGGCTACATCTTC. It codes for CSARDVGSYEGYIF.

At least ten counts were recorded for this clonotype. This chain uses TRBV29-1 with TRBJ2-7; 9 bases map to TRBD1. Germline V CDR1 and CDR2: SQVTM, ANQGSEA. Germline trimming cut 6 bases from V and 4 bases from J; bases unmatched to any gene: 4. This CDR3 has 12 residues. For the CDR3, the DNA is TGCAGCGTAGGGACAGGGCAGTACGAGCAGTACTTC. Its translation: CSVGTGQYEQYF.

Of note for this clonotype: A much larger clone lies one base from this, so it may be a read error. The chain uses TRBV5-1 and TRBJ2-1; possible D gene TRBD2, 6 bases. Per the germline V gene, CDR1 is SGHRS and CDR2 is YFSETQ. There are 15 residues in the CDR3. The CDR3: CASSQRASAYNEQLF. CDR3 in DNA: TGCGCCAGCAGCCAGCGGGCTAGCGCTTACAATGAGCAGTTGTTC.

Sample share makes this clonotype medium-sized. The CDR3 DNA reads TGTGCCAGCAGCCTACGGCGGCGGGGACTAGCGGGAGGGTGGAGGGCAGATACGCAGTATTTT. Protein sequence: CASSLRRRGLAGGWRADTQYF. This chain links TRBV5-4 with TRBJ2-3; 16 nucleotides agree with TRBD2. V was pared by 4 bases and J by 4 bases, with 18 bases of the junction left unmatched. Germline V gene sequence: CDR1 SGHNT, CDR2 YYREEE (reference sequence). The CDR3 is 21 amino acids.

Details on this clonotype: The conserved phenylalanine or tryptophan normally closing the CDR3 is absent here, so this likely arose from a read error. The rearrangement links TRBV11-2 to TRBJ1-1; maybe TRBD1 (6 bases). The CDR3 runs 14 residues. In germline, CDR1 is SGHAT, CDR2 FQNNGV. Trimming took 7 bases from V and 5 from J, leaving 17 bases between them. The chain's CDR3 is CASNNTQGGTEAFS. The CDR3 bases are TGTGCCAGCAACAATACCCAAGGGGGGACTGAAGCTTTCTCT.

Remarks on this clonotype: It may be a read error: a sequence one base away is much more abundant. This chain links TRBV10-2 with TRBJ2-2, with D perhaps assigned TRBD1 or TRBD2 (5 bases each). V lost 8 bases to trimming and J lost 1 base, with 17 bases between them. Germline CDR1 and CDR2: WSHSY and SAAADI. The CDR3 length is 16 residues. CDR3 sequence: CASFERGGVNTGELFF. Written as DNA, the CDR3 is TGCGCCAGCTTTGAGAGGGGTGGGGTGAACACCGGGGAGCTGTTTTTT.

The table lists this clonotype with a few counts. The chain carries TRBV21-1 and TRBJ1-1; the table gives TRBD1 as D, unverified against the DNA. TRBV21-1 is a pseudogene locus. This CDR3 is built from 16 residues. The CDR3 sequence: CASRDRDSIRYTEAFF. Here the CDR3 DNA reads TGTGCCAGCAGAGACCGGGACAGTATTAGGTACACTGAAGCTTTCTTT.

In the case of this clonotype: An end of the junction does not agree with germline; a read error may underlie this. J is TRBJ2-7 and V is TRBV11-2, with 7 positions matching TRBD1. The CDR3 runs 13 residues. Per the germline V gene, CDR1 is SGHAT and CDR2 is FQNNGV. CDR3 residues: CANSFGTAYEQYF. The DNA of the CDR3 is TGTGCCAACAGCTTCGGGACAGCTTACGAGCAATACTTC.

This clonotype was found a few times. The chain combines TRBV12-3 or TRBV12-4 with TRBJ2-5; TRBD2 matches 13 bases. This CDR3 contains 18 residues. The V and J ends lost 2 bases and 1 base, in that order; junction bases with no gene match: 7. In nucleotides, the CDR3 is TGTGCCAGCAGTTTAAGACTAGCGGGGGGCCGCCTCCAAGAGACCCAGTACTTC. Encoded protein: CASSLRLAGGRLQETQYF.

Points on this clonotype: The junction differs from germline at one of its ends, possibly a read error. The V call is TRBV11-2, the J call TRBJ2-5; TRBD2 agrees at 7 bases. Germline V gene sequence: CDR1 SGHAT, CDR2 FQNNGV. The CDR3 totals 14 residues. The CDR3 spells CANSSWEGQETQSF. The CDR3 DNA sequence: TGTGCCAACAGCTCCTGGGAGGGCCAAGAGACCCAATCCTTC.

To note about this clonotype: At one of its ends the junction is not consistent with the germline gene, which may arise from a read error. This chain connects TRBV11-2 to TRBJ2-7; TRBD1 matches at 7 bases. Germline V gene sequence: CDR1 SGHAT, CDR2 FQNNGV. The CDR3 is 12 residues long. As DNA, the CDR3 is TGTGCCAACAGGGGACGGAACTACGACCAGTACTTC. Amino acids: CANRGRNYDQYF.

This clonotype has at least ten counts. The V gene is TRBV12-3 or TRBV12-4, the J gene TRBJ1-2; 7 positions match TRBD1. CDR3 size: 11 residues. J gave up 11 bases and V 6 bases, and 6 bases lay outside the gene matches. CDR3 in amino acids: CASSLQGRYTF. The CDR3 region has the DNA TGTGCCAGCAGCCTACAGGGGAGGTACACCTTC.

This sequence joins TRBV5-1 and TRBJ1-2; tentative D call: TRBD1 (5 bases). V was shortened by 0 bases and J by 4 bases, with 13 bases between the two germline ends. The CDR3 sequence is 15 residues long. Germline V gene data show CDR1 as SGHRS and CDR2 as YFSETQ. The CDR3 region has the DNA TGCGCCAGCAGCTTGGTTCCAGGGACCGGCTATGGCTACACCTTC. Its translation: CASSLVPGTGYGYTF.

In regard to this clonotype: A junction boundary mismatches the germline segment, possibly from a read error. V and J are TRBV6-1 and TRBJ2-4; possible D gene TRBD2, 6 bases. Looked up from germline, CDR1 is MNHNS and CDR2 is SASEGT. CDR3 length equals 15 residues. The CDR3 loop is CASSEMGDSKNFHYF. As DNA, the CDR3 is TGTGCCAGCAGTGAAATGGGGGACTCGAAAAACTTTCACTACTTC.

This clonotype was observed once. The CDR3 carries no conserved terminal phenylalanine or tryptophan, so it likely arises from a read error. It is unclear where the CDR3 begins or ends on the DNA, so no DNA is shown, and the CDR3 is as TCRdb lists it. The genes are TRBV29-1 and TRBJ1-4. Germline V gene lookup returns CDR1 SQVTM and CDR2 ANQGSEA. The CDR3 numbers 12 amino acids, ends counted. CDR3 amino acids: CSVGWSNEKLFY.

Comment on this clonotype: A much larger clone differs by one base, so this may be a read error. The V and J genes are TRBV11-2 and TRBJ2-5, with a weak D call TRBD2 (6 bases). The length of the CDR3 is 14 residues. Germline-derived CDR1 and CDR2 are SGHAT and FQNNGV. The CDR3 DNA is TGTACCAGCGGCTTCGTTATGGGGAGGAAGACCCAGTACTTC. Protein sequence: CTSGFVMGRKTQYF.

In regard to this clonotype: The junction shows a germline mismatch at one end, possibly a read error. The rearrangement uses TRBV11-2 and TRBJ2-5; TRBD1 aligns across 7 bases. The CDR3 extends over 14 amino acids. Germline V gene lookup returns CDR1 SGHAT and CDR2 FQNNGV. Written as DNA, the CDR3 is TGTGCCAGCAGGTTAAATACAGGGGTGGCGACCCGGTACTTC. Amino acids: CASRLNTGVATRYF.

The chain links TRBV28 to TRBJ2-5; D possibly corresponds to TRBD1 (5 bases). Germline CDR1 and CDR2: MDHEN and SYDVKM. This CDR3 comprises 13 residues. V gave up 7 bases and J gave up 1 base, with 10 bases separating them. CDR3 residues: CASKVGRQETQYF. For the CDR3, the DNA is TGTGCCAGCAAGGTGGGGCGCCAAGAGACCCAGTACTTC.

Notes on this clonotype: The junction departs from the called germline gene at one end, perhaps through a read error. This rearrangement joins TRBV11-1 to TRBJ2-1; 8 bases line up with TRBD2. CDR1 and CDR2 from the germline V gene are SGHAT and FQDESV (reference sequence). The CDR3 runs to 17 residues. The CDR3 reads CASSWYPAGVPYNGQFF. CDR3 DNA sequence: TGTGCCAGCAGCTGGTACCCAGCGGGAGTCCCCTACAATGGGCAGTTCTTC.

A few counts support this clonotype. The chain uses TRBV28 and TRBJ2-1, with 8 bases matching TRBD2. With 4 bases clipped from V and 4 bases from J, the junction kept 9 bases outside the gene matches. The CDR3 length is 16 residues. The germline V gene encodes CDR1 MDHEN and CDR2 SYDVKM. This chain's CDR3 is CASSSTGTRGYNEQFF. DNA of the CDR3: TGTGCCAGCAGTTCCACCGGGACTAGAGGGTACAATGAGCAGTTCTTC.

With regard to this clonotype: A read error may produce the germline difference seen at one junction end. The DNA for the CDR3 is TGTGCCAGTAGCTTAGTCTCCTCCTACGAGCAGTACTTT. It specifies CASSLVSSYEQYF. The chain employs TRBV11-2 and TRBJ2-7, with no clear D. Per germline, CDR1 SGHAT and CDR2 FQNNGV. The CDR3 is made up of 13 amino acids. Supplemented by reference TRBV11-2 and TRBJ2-7, the full variable domain reads EAGVAQSPRYKIIEKRQSVAFWCNPISGHATLYWYQQILGQGPKLLIQFQNNGVVDDSQLPKDRFSAERLKGVDSTLKIQPAKLEDSAVYLCASSLVSSYEQYFGPGTRLTVT.

A word on this clonotype: Germline is not matched at one junction end, which may reflect a read error. The chain is built from TRBV19 and TRBJ2-2; unclear D gene. The CDR3 is 12 residues long. Per the germline V gene, CDR1 is LNHDA and CDR2 is SQIVND (reference sequence). The CDR3 bases are TGCGCCAGTAGCCGTGCCACCGGGGAGCTGTTTTTT. Translating gives CASSRATGELFF. The full variable domain, in which reference TRBV19 and TRBJ2-2 provide the parts outside the CDR3, is DGGITQSPKYLFRKEGQNVTLSCEQNLNHDAMYWYRQDPGQGLRLIYYSQIVNDFQKGDIAEGYSVSREKKESFPLTVTSAQKNPTAFYLCASSRATGELFFGEGSRLTVL.